A selection of T cell receptor beta chains follows, all from one sample in a study of response to subunit inactivated influenza vaccine. TCRdb re-analysed the RT-PCR reads in MiXCR, keeping a single row per CDR3 protein. Found here are 490,000 or so distinct CDR3 sequences, about 8% of them singletons; the top ten hold around 13%. This sample comprised PBMCs from blood, obtained 23 to 25 months after vaccination. The receptors originated from a man aged 45 to 75 who received an inactivated influenza vaccine. CDR3s include the opening cysteine and the closing phenylalanine or tryptophan. A D gene is named only where the DNA matches it firmly. The size of a clone is reported for some rows only, either as once, few or many, or as a class for expanded clones.

clone size: many; V gene: TRBV12-3/TRBV12-4; D gene: NA; J gene: TRBJ1-2; CDR3 protein: CASKAGYGYTF; CDR3 DNA: TGTGCCAGCAAGGCAGGGTATGGCTACACCTTC
clone size: NA; V gene: TRBV11-2; D gene: TRBD2; J gene: TRBJ2-7; CDR3 protein: CASSVSGLAFTYEQYF; CDR3 DNA: TGTGCCAGCAGCGTATCGGGACTAGCATTCACCTACGAGCAGTACTTC
clone size: few; V gene: TRBV6-2/TRBV6-3; D gene: TRBD1; J gene: TRBJ2-5; CDR3 protein: CASSYGTGRETQYF; CDR3 DNA: TGTGCCAGCAGTTACGGGACAGGGAGGGAGACCCAGTACTTC
clone size: NA; V gene: TRBV11-3; D gene: NA; J gene: TRBJ2-1; CDR3 protein: CASSLSGTFNEQFF; CDR3 DNA: TGTGCCAGCAGCTTGTCGGGGACTTTCAATGAGCAGTTCTTC
clone size: few; V gene: TRBV21-1; D gene: NA; J gene: TRBJ1-5; CDR3 protein: CASSKDQGPQHF; CDR3 DNA: TGTGCCAGCAGCAAAGATCAAGGGCCCCAGCATTTT
clone size: few; V gene: TRBV9; D gene: TRBD1; J gene: TRBJ1-1; CDR3 protein: CASSGGQGGFTEAFF; CDR3 DNA: TGTGCCAGCAGCGGTGGACAGGGCGGGTTCACTGAAGCTTTCTTT
clone size: NA; V gene: TRBV5-5; D gene: TRBD2; J gene: TRBJ2-7; CDR3 protein: CASSLRSGLPYEQYF; CDR3 DNA: TGTGCCAGCAGCTTGCGTAGCGGGCTACCCTACGAGCAGTACTTC
clone size: NA; V gene: TRBV20-1; D gene: TRBD2; J gene: TRBJ2-5; CDR3 protein: CSARNSGGAETQYF; CDR3 DNA: TGCAGTGCTAGAAATAGCGGGGGGGCCGAGACCCAGTACTTC
clone size: NA; V gene: TRBV24-1; D gene: NA; J gene: TRBJ2-1; CDR3 protein: CATSDRINYNEQFF; CDR3 DNA: TGTGCCACCAGTGATCGAATCAACTACAATGAGCAGTTCTTC
clone size: NA; V gene: TRBV7-8; D gene: NA; J gene: TRBJ1-1; CDR3 protein: CASSPGRKIKNTEAFF; CDR3 DNA: TGTGCCAGCAGCCCGGGACGCAAGATAAAGAACACTGAAGCTTTCTTT
clone size: NA; V gene: TRBV30; D gene: NA; J gene: TRBJ2-7; CDR3 protein: CAWQGHLSYEQYF; CDR3 DNA: TGTGCCTGGCAGGGACACCTCTCCTACGAGCAGTACTTC
clone size: many; V gene: TRBV7-2; D gene: NA; J gene: TRBJ2-5; CDR3 protein: CASTPDRQETQYF; CDR3 DNA: TGTGCCAGCACCCCCGATCGTCAAGAGACCCAGTACTTC
clone size: many; V gene: TRBV3-1; D gene: TRBD2; J gene: TRBJ2-5; CDR3 protein: CASSHLAGVGETQYF; CDR3 DNA: TGTGCCAGCAGCCACCTAGCGGGGGTGGGAGAGACCCAGTACTTC
clone size: few; V gene: TRBV25-1; D gene: NA; J gene: TRBJ1-4; CDR3 protein: CASSDGLGYEKLFF; CDR3 DNA: TGTGCCAGCAGTGACGGTCTGGGTTATGAAAAACTGTTTTTT
clone size: few; V gene: TRBV19; D gene: TRBD1; J gene: TRBJ2-5; CDR3 protein: CASSAGRGRNETQYF; CDR3 DNA: TGTGCCAGTAGTGCTGGCAGGGGGCGCAACGAGACCCAGTACTTC
clone size: NA; V gene: TRBV20-1; D gene: NA; J gene: TRBJ1-1; CDR3 protein: CSAVIAIGTEAFF; CDR3 DNA: TGCAGCGCCGTTATAGCTATAGGTACTGAAGCTTTCTTT
clone size: many; V gene: TRBV12-3/TRBV12-4; D gene: TRBD2; J gene: TRBJ2-5; CDR3 protein: CASSPGGLAGRETQYF; CDR3 DNA: TGTGCCAGCAGCCCTGGGGGACTAGCGGGACGAGAGACCCAGTACTTC
clone size: few; V gene: TRBV12-3/TRBV12-4; D gene: TRBD2; J gene: TRBJ2-5; CDR3 protein: CASSQYGLGKTQYF; CDR3 DNA: TGTGCCAGCAGTCAATACGGACTAGGCAAGACCCAGTACTTC
clone size: many; V gene: TRBV12-3/TRBV12-4; D gene: NA; J gene: TRBJ2-3; CDR3 protein: CASSLESSTDTQYF; CDR3 DNA: TGTGCCAGCAGTTTAGAGTCAAGCACAGATACGCAGTATTTT
clone size: many; V gene: TRBV12-3/TRBV12-4; D gene: NA; J gene: TRBJ2-5; CDR3 protein: CASSFQDEQETQYF; CDR3 DNA: TGTGCCAGCAGTTTCCAGGACGAACAAGAGACCCAGTACTTC